This entry lists 3 T cell receptor beta chains sequenced from one sample in a study of blood T cell repertoires in COVID-19. TCRdb keeps only in-frame clones here, not all; method: immunoSEQ multiplex PCR. The repertoire has around 140,000 clones, roughly 86% of them found once; the top ten carry 1.5% to 2%. The specimen was peripheral blood. The receptor set was obtained from a man aged 65 to 79 with acute or convalescent COVID-19.

This chain connects TRBV23-1 to TRBJ1-2, with 8 bases that match TRBD1. TRBV23-1 is annotated as an ORF whose role is uncertain. The V gene end was trimmed by 2 bases and the J gene end by 2 bases; junction bases not matched to a gene: 16. The CDR3 loop spans 19 amino acids. CDR3 DNA sequence: TGCGCCAGCAGTCAAATAATAGGACAGGGCACTATAACCAACTATGGCTACACCTTC. Its protein is CASSQIIGQGTITNYGYTF.

This chain links TRBV7-8 with TRBJ1-5, with no clear D. Trimming cost V 1 base and J 6 bases, with 7 bases left between them. The V gene's germline CDR1 is SGHVS and CDR2 FQNEAQ. The CDR3 extends over 13 amino acids. CDR3 protein: CASSLVVGQPQHF. The CDR3 DNA is TGTGCCAGCAGCTTAGTTGTCGGTCAGCCCCAGCATTTT.

V is TRBV7-8 and J is TRBJ1-3, with a possible D match to TRBD1 (6 bases). The germline gives CDR1 SGHVS, CDR2 FQNEAQ. The CDR3 length is 16 residues. Trimming took off 4 bases at V and 5 bases at J, with 18 bases between the two ends. The CDR3 spells CASSSGERGLRNTIYF. The CDR3 nucleotides are TGTGCCAGCAGCTCAGGGGAGCGGGGGCTGAGAAACACCATATATTTT.